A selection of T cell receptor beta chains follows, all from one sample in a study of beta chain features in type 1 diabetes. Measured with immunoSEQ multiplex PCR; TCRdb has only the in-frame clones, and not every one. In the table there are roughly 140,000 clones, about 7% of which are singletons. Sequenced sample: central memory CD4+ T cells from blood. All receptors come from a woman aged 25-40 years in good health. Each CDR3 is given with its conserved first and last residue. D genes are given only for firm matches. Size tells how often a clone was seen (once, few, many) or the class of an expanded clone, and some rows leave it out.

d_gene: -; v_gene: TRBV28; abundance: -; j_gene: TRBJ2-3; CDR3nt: TGTGCCAGCATTAGCGGCACAGATACGCAGTATTTT; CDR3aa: CASISGTDTQYF
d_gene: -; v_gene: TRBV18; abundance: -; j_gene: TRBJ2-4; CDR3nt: TGTGCCAGCTCGCCTACGACAGACATAGCCAAAAACATTCAGTACTTC; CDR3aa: CASSPTTDIAKNIQYF
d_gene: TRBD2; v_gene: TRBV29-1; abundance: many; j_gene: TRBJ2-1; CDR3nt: TGCAGCTCCGGCCGACTAGCGGACATGAATGAGCAGTTCTTC; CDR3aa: CSSGRLADMNEQFF
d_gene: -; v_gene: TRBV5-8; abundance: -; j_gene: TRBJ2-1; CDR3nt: TGTGCCAGCAGCTCAACACGGGGATCTCACTCCTACAATGAGCAGTTCTTC; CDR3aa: CASSSTRGSHSYNEQFF
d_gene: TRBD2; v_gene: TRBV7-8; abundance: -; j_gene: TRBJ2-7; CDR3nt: TGTGCCAGCAGCTTAGAGACGGGAGGCCGCGACGAGCAGTACTTC; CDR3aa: CASSLETGGRDEQYF
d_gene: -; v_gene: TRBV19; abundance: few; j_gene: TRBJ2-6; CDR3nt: TGTGCCAGTAGTATAGAGGGCCACACACGCTCTGGGGCCAACGTCCTGACTTTC; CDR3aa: CASSIEGHTRSGANVLTF
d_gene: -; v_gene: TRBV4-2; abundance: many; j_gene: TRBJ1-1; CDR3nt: TGTGCCAGCAGCCAAGCCTACAGGGTAAATGAAGCTTTCTTT; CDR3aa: CASSQAYRVNEAFF
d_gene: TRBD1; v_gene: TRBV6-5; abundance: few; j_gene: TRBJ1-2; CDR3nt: TGTGCCAGCAGAATTCCGGGACAGGGGAGCTATGGCTACACCTTC; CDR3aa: CASRIPGQGSYGYTF
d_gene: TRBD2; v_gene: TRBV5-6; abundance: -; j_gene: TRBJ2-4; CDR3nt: TGTGCCAGCAGCTTTCGGGCTAGCGGAGCCAAAAACATTCAGTACTTC; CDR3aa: CASSFRASGAKNIQYF
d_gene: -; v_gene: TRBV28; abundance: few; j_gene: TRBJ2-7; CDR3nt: TGTGCCAGCGGGATCGTTGGGAGCTCCTACGAGCAGTACTTC; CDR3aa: CASGIVGSSYEQYF
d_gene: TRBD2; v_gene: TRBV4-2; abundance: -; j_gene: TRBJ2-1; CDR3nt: TGTGCCAGCAGCCAAGCCGTACTAGCGGGGGATCGCAATGAGCAGTTCTTC; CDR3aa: CASSQAVLAGDRNEQFF
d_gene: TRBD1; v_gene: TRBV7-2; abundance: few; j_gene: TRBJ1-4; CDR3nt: TGTGCCAGCAGCTCTACCGGGACAGATCTAGAAAAACTGTTTTTT; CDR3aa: CASSSTGTDLEKLFF
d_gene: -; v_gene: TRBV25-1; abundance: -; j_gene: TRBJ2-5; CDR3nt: TGTGCCAGCAGTGATGGAGTCCAAGAGACCCAGTACTTC; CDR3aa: CASSDGVQETQYF
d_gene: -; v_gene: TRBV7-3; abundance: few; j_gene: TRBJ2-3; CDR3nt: TGTGCCGTCGCCTCCCGGGACTCATCCACAGATACGCAGTATTTT; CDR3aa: CAVASRDSSTDTQYF
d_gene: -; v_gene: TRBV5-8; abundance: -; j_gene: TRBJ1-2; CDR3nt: TGTGCCAGCAGCGTCGTCAGCTATGGCTACACCTTC; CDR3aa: CASSVVSYGYTF
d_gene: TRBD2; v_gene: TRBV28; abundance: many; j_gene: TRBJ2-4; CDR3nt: TGTGCCAGCCTCCCGCCCCACGGGTCTAGCGGGTCCAAAAACATTCAGTACTTC; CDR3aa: CASLPPHGSSGSKNIQYF
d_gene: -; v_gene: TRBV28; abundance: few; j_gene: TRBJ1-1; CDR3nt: TGTGCCAGCAGTTTACTGTCGAGTTACACTGAAGCTTTCTTT; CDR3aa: CASSLLSSYTEAFF
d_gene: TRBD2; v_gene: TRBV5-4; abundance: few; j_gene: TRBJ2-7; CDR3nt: TGTGCCAGCAGCTTGGCGGCTAGCGGAAACTACGAGCAGTACTTC; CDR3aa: CASSLAASGNYEQYF
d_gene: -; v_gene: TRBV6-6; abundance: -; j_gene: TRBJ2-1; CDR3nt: TGTGCCATCTCTCGGGACACTTACAATGAGCAGTTCTTC; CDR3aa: CAISRDTYNEQFF
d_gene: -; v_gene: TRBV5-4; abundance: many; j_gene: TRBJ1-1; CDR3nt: TGTGCCAGCAGCAAAACGAGAGTCACCAACACTGAAGCTTTCTTT; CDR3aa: CASSKTRVTNTEAFF
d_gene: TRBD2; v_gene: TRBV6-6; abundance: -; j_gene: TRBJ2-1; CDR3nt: TGTGCCAGCAGTCCAAGGACTAGCGGATCATACAATGAGCAGTTCTTC; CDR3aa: CASSPRTSGSYNEQFF
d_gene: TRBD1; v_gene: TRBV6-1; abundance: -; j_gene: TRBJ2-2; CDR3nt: TGTGCCAGCAGTGAAGCGTTCGGGGACAGGGGAACCGGGGAGCTGTTTTTT; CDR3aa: CASSEAFGDRGTGELFF
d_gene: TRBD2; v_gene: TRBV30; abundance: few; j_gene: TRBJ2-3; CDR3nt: TGTGCCTGGAGTCCCCTAGCGGGAGTAGATACGCAGTATTTT; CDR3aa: CAWSPLAGVDTQYF
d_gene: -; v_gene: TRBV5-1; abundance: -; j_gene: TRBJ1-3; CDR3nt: TGCGCCAGCAGCTTGGGATTAGGGGACTCTGGAAACACCATATATTTT; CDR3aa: CASSLGLGDSGNTIYF
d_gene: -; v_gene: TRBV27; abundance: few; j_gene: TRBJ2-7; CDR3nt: TGTGCCAGCAGTTTTCGGGCAGGAGGACCCTACGAGCAGTACTTC; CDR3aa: CASSFRAGGPYEQYF
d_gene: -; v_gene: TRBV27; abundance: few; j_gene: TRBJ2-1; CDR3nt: TGTGCCAGCAGTACAGGACCGAACAATGAGCAGTTCTTC; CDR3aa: CASSTGPNNEQFF
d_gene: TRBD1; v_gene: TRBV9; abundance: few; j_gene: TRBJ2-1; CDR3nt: TGTGCCAGCAGCCCCCCGGGACAGCAGACTATCCAGCAGTTCTTC; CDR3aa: CASSPPGQQTIQQFF
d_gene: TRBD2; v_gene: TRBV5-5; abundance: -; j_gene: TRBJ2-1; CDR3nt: TGTGCCAGCAGCTGGAGGACTAGCGGGACGTCCTACAATGAGCAGTTCTTC; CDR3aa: CASSWRTSGTSYNEQFF
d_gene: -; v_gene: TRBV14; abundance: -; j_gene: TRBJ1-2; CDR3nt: TGTGCCAGCAGCCCCCAGGGATATGGCTACACCTTC; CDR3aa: CASSPQGYGYTF
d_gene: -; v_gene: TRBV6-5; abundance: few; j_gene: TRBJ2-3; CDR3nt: TGTGCCAGCAGTTACTCAGAAGCCACAGATACGCAGTATTTT; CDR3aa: CASSYSEATDTQYF
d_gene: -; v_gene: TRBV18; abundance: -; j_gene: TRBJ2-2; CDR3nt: TGTGCCAGCTCACCGTTTGGGGCCGGCGGGGAGCTGTTTTTT; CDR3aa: CASSPFGAGGELFF
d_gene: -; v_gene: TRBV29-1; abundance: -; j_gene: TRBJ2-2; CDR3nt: TGCAGCGTTGACAGGGGCGGCACCGGGGAGCTGTTTTTT; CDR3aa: CSVDRGGTGELFF
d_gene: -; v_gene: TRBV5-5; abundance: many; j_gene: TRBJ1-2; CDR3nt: TGTGCCAGCAGCTCGTCCGGGACAAACTATGGCTACACCTTC; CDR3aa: CASSSSGTNYGYTF
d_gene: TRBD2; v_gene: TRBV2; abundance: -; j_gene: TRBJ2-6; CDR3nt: TGTGCCAGCACCGAACTAGCGGGAGGGCCTGGGGCCAACGTCCTGACTTTC; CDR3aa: CASTELAGGPGANVLTF
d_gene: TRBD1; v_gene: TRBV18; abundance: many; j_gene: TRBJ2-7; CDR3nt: TGTGCCAGCTCACCAACCGGGACAGGGGGGAAGCAGTACTTC; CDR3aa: CASSPTGTGGKQYF
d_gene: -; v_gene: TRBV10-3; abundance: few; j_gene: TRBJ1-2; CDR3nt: TGTGCCATCAGTGAGTCGGGCCAGGGCTATGGCTACACCTTC; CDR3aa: CAISESGQGYGYTF
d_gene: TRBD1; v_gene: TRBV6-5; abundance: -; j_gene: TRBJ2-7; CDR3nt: TGTGCCATCAGTGACAGGGTGGAAGGACAGCAGTACTTC; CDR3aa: CAISDRVEGQQYF
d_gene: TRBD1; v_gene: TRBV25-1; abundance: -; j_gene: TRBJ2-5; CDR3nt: TGTGCCAGCGGGGACCGGGACAGGGGGTTGGGAGACCAAGAGACCCAGTACTTC; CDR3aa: CASGDRDRGLGDQETQYF
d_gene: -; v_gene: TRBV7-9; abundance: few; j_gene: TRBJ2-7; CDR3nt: TGTGCCAGCAATATGGCAGGGCCCTCCTACGAGCAGTACTTC; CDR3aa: CASNMAGPSYEQYF
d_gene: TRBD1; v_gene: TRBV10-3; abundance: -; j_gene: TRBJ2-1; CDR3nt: TGTGCCATCAGTGGGCCCCGGGGGACAGGGAGCTCCTACAATGAGCAGTTCTTC; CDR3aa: CAISGPRGTGSSYNEQFF
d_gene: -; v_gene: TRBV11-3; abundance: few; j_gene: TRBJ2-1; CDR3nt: TGTGCCAGCAGCCCGCAAGTTAGCTCCTACAATGAGCAGTTCTTC; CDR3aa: CASSPQVSSYNEQFF
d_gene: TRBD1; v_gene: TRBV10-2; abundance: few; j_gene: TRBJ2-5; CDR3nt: TGCGCCAGCAGTGAGAGGGGGCGGTGGGAGACCCAGTACTTC; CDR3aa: CASSERGRWETQYF
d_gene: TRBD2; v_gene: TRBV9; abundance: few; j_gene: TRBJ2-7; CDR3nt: TGTGCCAGCAGCTCAGGGAGGGCCAACGAGCAGTACTTC; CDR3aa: CASSSGRANEQYF
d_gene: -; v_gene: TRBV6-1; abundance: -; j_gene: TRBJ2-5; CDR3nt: TGTGCCAGCAGTGCCCGCTGGACACAAGAGACCCAGTACTTC; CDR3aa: CASSARWTQETQYF
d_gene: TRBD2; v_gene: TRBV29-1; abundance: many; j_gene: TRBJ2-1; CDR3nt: TGCAGCGTTGAACTCGGACTAGTCTACAATGAGCAGTTCTTC; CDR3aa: CSVELGLVYNEQFF
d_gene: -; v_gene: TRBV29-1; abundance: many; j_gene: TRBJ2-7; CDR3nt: TGCAGCGTTGCACAGAACTACGAGCAGTACTTC; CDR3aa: CSVAQNYEQYF
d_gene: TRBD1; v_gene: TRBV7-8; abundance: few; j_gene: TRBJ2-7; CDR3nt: TGTGCCAGCAGCGGCGATAGGGGACAGGGGCGCTACGAGCAGTACTTC; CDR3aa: CASSGDRGQGRYEQYF
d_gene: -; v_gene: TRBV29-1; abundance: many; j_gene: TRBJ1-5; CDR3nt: TGCAGCGTCTCCGGGGGACTCAATCAGCCCCAGCATTTT; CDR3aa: CSVSGGLNQPQHF
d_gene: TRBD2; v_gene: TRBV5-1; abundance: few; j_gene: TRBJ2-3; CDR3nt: TGCGCCAGCAGCTTGGCCTCGCTAGCGGGCCCAGATACGCAGTATTTT; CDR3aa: CASSLASLAGPDTQYF
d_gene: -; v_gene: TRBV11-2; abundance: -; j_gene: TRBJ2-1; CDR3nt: TGTGCCAGCAGCCAGAGCCAGGGTTTCCTGCAGTTCTTC; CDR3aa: CASSQSQGFLQFF
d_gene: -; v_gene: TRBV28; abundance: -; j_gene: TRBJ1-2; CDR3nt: TGTGCCAGCAGTACCGGGACGGGAGATTCCTATGGCTACACCTTC; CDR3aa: CASSTGTGDSYGYTF